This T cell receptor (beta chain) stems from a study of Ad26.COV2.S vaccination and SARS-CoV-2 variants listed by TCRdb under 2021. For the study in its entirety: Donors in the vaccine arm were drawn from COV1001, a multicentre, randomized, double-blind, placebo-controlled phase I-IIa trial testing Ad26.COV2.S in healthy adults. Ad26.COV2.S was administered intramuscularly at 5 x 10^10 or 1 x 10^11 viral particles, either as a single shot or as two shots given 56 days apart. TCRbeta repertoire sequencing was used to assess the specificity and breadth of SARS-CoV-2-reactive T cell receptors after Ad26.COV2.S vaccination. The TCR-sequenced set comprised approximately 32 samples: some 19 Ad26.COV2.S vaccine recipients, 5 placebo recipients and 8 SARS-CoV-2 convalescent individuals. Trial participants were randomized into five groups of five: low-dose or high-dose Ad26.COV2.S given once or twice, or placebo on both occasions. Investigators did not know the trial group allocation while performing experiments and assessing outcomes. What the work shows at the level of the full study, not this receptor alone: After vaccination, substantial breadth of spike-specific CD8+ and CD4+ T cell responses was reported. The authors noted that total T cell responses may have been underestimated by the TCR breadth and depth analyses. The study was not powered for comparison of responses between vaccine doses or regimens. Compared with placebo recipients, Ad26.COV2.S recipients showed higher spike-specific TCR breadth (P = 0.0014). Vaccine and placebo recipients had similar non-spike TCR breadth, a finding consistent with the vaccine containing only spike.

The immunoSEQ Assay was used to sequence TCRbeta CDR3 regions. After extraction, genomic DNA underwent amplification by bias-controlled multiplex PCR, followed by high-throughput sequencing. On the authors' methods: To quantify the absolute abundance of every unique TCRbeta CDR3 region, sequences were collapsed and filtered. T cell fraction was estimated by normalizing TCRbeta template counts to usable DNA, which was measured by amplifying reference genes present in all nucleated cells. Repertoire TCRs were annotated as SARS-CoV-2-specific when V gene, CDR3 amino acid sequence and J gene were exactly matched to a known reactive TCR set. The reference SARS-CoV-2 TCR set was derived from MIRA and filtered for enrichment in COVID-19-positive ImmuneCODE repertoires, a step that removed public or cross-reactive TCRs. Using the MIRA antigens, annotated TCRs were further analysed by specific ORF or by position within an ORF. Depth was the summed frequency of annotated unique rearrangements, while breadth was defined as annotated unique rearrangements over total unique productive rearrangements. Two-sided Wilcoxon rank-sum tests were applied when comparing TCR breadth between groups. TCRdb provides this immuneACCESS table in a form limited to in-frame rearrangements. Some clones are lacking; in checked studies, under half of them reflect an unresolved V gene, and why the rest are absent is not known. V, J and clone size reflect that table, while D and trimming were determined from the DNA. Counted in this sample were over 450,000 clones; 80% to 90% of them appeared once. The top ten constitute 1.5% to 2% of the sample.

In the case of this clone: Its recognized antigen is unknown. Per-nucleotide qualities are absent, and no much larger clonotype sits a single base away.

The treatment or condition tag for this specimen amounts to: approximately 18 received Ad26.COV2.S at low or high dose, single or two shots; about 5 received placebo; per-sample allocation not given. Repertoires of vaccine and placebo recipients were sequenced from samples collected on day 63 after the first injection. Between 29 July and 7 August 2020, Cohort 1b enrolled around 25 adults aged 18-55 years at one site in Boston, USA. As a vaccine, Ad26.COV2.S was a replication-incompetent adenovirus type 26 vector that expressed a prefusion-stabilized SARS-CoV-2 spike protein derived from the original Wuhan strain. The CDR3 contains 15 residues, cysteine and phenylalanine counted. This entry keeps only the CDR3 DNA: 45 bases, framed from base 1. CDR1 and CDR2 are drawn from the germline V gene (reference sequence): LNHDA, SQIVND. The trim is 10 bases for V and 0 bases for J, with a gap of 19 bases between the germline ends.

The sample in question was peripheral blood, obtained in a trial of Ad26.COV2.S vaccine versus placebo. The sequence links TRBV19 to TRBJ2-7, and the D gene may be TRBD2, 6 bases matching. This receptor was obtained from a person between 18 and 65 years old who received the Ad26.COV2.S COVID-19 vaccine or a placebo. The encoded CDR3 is CATASELADSYEQYF. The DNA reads TGTGCCACCGCGTCGGAGTTAGCGGACTCCTACGAGCAGTACTTC.